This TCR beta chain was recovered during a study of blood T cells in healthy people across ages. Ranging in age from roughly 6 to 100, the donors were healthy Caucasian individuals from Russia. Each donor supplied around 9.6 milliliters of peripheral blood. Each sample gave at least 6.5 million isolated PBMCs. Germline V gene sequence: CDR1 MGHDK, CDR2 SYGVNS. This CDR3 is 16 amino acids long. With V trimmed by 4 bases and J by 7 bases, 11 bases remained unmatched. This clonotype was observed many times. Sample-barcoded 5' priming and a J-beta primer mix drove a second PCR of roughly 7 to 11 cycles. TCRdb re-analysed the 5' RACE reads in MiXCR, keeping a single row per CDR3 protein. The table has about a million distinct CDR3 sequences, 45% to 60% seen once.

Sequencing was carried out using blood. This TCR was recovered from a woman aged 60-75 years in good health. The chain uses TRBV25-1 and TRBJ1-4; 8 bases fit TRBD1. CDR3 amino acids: CASSVLSQGASEKLFF. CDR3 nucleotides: TGTGCCAGCAGTGTCCTGTCTCAGGGGGCGAGTGAAAAACTGTTTTTT.